The rows below give T cell receptor beta chains drawn from one sample of a study of blood T cell repertoires in COVID-19. The protocol was immunoSEQ multiplex PCR, while the TCRdb copy is restricted to in-frame clones and leaves out a portion. The profile shows 35,000 to 45,000 clones, 80% of them singletons. The sample comprised peripheral blood. These receptors all come from a man between 65 and 85 years old with acute or convalescent COVID-19. The CDR3 runs from the conserved cysteine through the conserved F or W. Fields, in order: V gene, clone size, D gene, CDR3 length, J gene, CDR3 DNA, CDR3 protein. D genes are given only for firm matches. Rows give clone size only sometimes, using once, few, many, or a class for an expanded clone.

v_gene: TRBV9; abundance: NA; d_gene: TRBD1; len: 17; j_gene: TRBJ1-6; CDR3nt: TGTGCCAGCAGCCCTAGGGGCCAGGGACAGAATAATTCACCCCTCCACTTT; CDR3aa: CASSPRGQGQNNSPLHF
v_gene: TRBV25-1; abundance: NA; d_gene: NA; len: 12; j_gene: TRBJ1-1; CDR3nt: TGTGCCAGCAGCGGGTCCTACACTGAAGCTTTCTTT; CDR3aa: CASSGSYTEAFF
v_gene: TRBV28; abundance: NA; d_gene: TRBD1; len: 14; j_gene: TRBJ2-7; CDR3nt: TGTGCCAGCAGTTTATACAGGGGCTCCTACGAGCAGTACTTC; CDR3aa: CASSLYRGSYEQYF
v_gene: TRBV6-4; abundance: NA; d_gene: NA; len: 14; j_gene: TRBJ2-2; CDR3nt: TGTGCCAGCAGTGACAAAGGGGCTGGCGGGGAGCTGTTTTTT; CDR3aa: CASSDKGAGGELFF
v_gene: TRBV7-2; abundance: NA; d_gene: NA; len: 16; j_gene: TRBJ1-5; CDR3nt: TGTGCCAGCAGCTTGGCGGGGGGAAGGAGCAATCAGCCCCAGCATTTT; CDR3aa: CASSLAGGRSNQPQHF
v_gene: TRBV20-1; abundance: once; d_gene: NA; len: 11; j_gene: TRBJ2-7; CDR3nt: TGCAGTGCTCCCCGCAGCTACGAGCAGTACTTC; CDR3aa: CSAPRSYEQYF
v_gene: TRBV5-1; abundance: NA; d_gene: TRBD1; len: 15; j_gene: TRBJ1-6; CDR3nt: TGCGCCAGCAGCCCCCAGGGACAGCATAATTCACCCCTCCACTTT; CDR3aa: CASSPQGQHNSPLHF
v_gene: TRBV9; abundance: NA; d_gene: TRBD2; len: 17; j_gene: TRBJ2-3; CDR3nt: TGTGCCAGCAGCGTAGCGATAGCGGGGGGAGTCACAGATACGCAGTATTTT; CDR3aa: CASSVAIAGGVTDTQYF
v_gene: TRBV27; abundance: few; d_gene: NA; len: 14; j_gene: TRBJ1-2; CDR3nt: TGTGCCAGCACCTCGCTTAGCGCTAACTATGGCTACACCTTC; CDR3aa: CASTSLSANYGYTF
v_gene: TRBV5-1; abundance: NA; d_gene: NA; len: 15; j_gene: TRBJ2-7; CDR3nt: TGCGCCAGCAGCCCCGGAGGCTCGCACACCTACGAGCAGTACTTC; CDR3aa: CASSPGGSHTYEQYF
v_gene: TRBV12-3/TRBV12-4; abundance: few; d_gene: NA; len: 12; j_gene: TRBJ1-5; CDR3nt: TGTGCCAGCAGTTTATGGGAGAATCTCCAGCATTTT; CDR3aa: CASSLWENLQHF
v_gene: TRBV11-2; abundance: NA; d_gene: NA; len: 14; j_gene: TRBJ2-7; CDR3nt: TGTGCCAGCAGCACGAGACAGGATTCCTACGAGCAGTACTTC; CDR3aa: CASSTRQDSYEQYF
v_gene: TRBV7-9; abundance: NA; d_gene: TRBD2; len: 16; j_gene: TRBJ2-3; CDR3nt: TGTGCCAGCAGCTCTGGACTAGGCATTTTCGCAGATACGCAGTATTTT; CDR3aa: CASSSGLGIFADTQYF
v_gene: TRBV5-1; abundance: NA; d_gene: TRBD1; len: 15; j_gene: TRBJ1-6; CDR3nt: TGCGCCAGCAGCCCCTCGACAGGGACAACTTCACCCCTCCACTTT; CDR3aa: CASSPSTGTTSPLHF
v_gene: TRBV5-8; abundance: NA; d_gene: NA; len: 14; j_gene: TRBJ1-1; CDR3nt: TGTGCCAGCAGCTTGGTAGGGGACTACACTGAAGCTTTCTTT; CDR3aa: CASSLVGDYTEAFF
v_gene: TRBV19; abundance: NA; d_gene: NA; len: 15; j_gene: TRBJ2-7; CDR3nt: TGTGCCAGTAGCTCTGGCAGGGGCCTATTCTACGAGCAGTACTTC; CDR3aa: CASSSGRGLFYEQYF
v_gene: TRBV7-2; abundance: NA; d_gene: NA; len: 14; j_gene: TRBJ1-4; CDR3nt: TGTGCCAGCAGCTTACTCGGGGCGGGGGAAAAACTGTTTTTT; CDR3aa: CASSLLGAGEKLFF
v_gene: TRBV28; abundance: NA; d_gene: NA; len: 14; j_gene: TRBJ1-2; CDR3nt: TGTGCCAGCAGTGCCCCAAGGGGCGTCCAAGGCTACACCTTC; CDR3aa: CASSAPRGVQGYTF
v_gene: TRBV7-2; abundance: NA; d_gene: NA; len: 15; j_gene: TRBJ2-1; CDR3nt: TGTGCCAGCAGCTTAGGAGGGATATCGTACAATGAGCAGTTCTTC; CDR3aa: CASSLGGISYNEQFF
v_gene: TRBV28; abundance: NA; d_gene: TRBD2; len: 15; j_gene: TRBJ2-1; CDR3nt: TGTGCCAGCACCACTAGCGGGGGGCCTTACAATGAGCAGTTCTTC; CDR3aa: CASTTSGGPYNEQFF
v_gene: TRBV6-2/TRBV6-3; abundance: NA; d_gene: TRBD1; len: 19; j_gene: TRBJ2-6; CDR3nt: TGTGCCAGCAGTTACTTCCGGGACAGGGCTTTCTCTGGGGCCAACGTCCTGACTTTC; CDR3aa: CASSYFRDRAFSGANVLTF
v_gene: TRBV19; abundance: NA; d_gene: TRBD1; len: 15; j_gene: TRBJ2-5; CDR3nt: TGTGCCAGTAGCCTCACAGGGGGCGGTTCAGAGACCCAGTACTTC; CDR3aa: CASSLTGGGSETQYF
v_gene: TRBV4-3; abundance: NA; d_gene: NA; len: 14; j_gene: TRBJ1-1; CDR3nt: TGCGCCAGCAGCCAAGTCAGGGGCAGGGCTGAAGCTTTCTTT; CDR3aa: CASSQVRGRAEAFF
v_gene: TRBV6-4; abundance: NA; d_gene: NA; len: 13; j_gene: TRBJ1-1; CDR3nt: TGTGCCAGCAGTCTTCTCCGGACTGGTGCAGCTTTCTTT; CDR3aa: CASSLLRTGAAFF
v_gene: TRBV7-2; abundance: few; d_gene: NA; len: 13; j_gene: TRBJ1-2; CDR3nt: TGTGCCAGCAGCTTAGGGGGGCGGGATGGCTACACCTTC; CDR3aa: CASSLGGRDGYTF
v_gene: TRBV5-8; abundance: NA; d_gene: NA; len: 15; j_gene: TRBJ1-1; CDR3nt: TGTGCCAGCAGCTTATACCGGGAATTGTGGACTGAAGCTTTCTTT; CDR3aa: CASSLYRELWTEAFF
v_gene: TRBV4-1; abundance: few; d_gene: NA; len: 14; j_gene: TRBJ1-4; CDR3nt: TGCGCCAGCAGCCAAGATTTCGGTAATGAAAAACTGTTTTTT; CDR3aa: CASSQDFGNEKLFF
v_gene: TRBV9; abundance: NA; d_gene: NA; len: 14; j_gene: TRBJ2-2; CDR3nt: TGTGCCAGCAGCGTAGGAGTAAGCACCGGGGAGCTGTTTTTT; CDR3aa: CASSVGVSTGELFF
v_gene: TRBV18; abundance: NA; d_gene: TRBD1; len: 15; j_gene: TRBJ2-5; CDR3nt: TGTGCCAGCTCACCAGCAGGACAGGGGTTTAAGACCCAGTACTTC; CDR3aa: CASSPAGQGFKTQYF
v_gene: TRBV5-1; abundance: NA; d_gene: TRBD1; len: 16; j_gene: TRBJ1-3; CDR3nt: TGCGCCAGCAGCTTCTACTTGACAGGGTCTGGAAACACCATATATTTT; CDR3aa: CASSFYLTGSGNTIYF
v_gene: TRBV19; abundance: NA; d_gene: TRBD1; len: 16; j_gene: TRBJ1-3; CDR3nt: TGTGCCAGTAGTTATCGCCGGACAGGGGCTGGAAACACCATATATTTT; CDR3aa: CASSYRRTGAGNTIYF
v_gene: TRBV20-1; abundance: NA; d_gene: NA; len: 14; j_gene: TRBJ1-1; CDR3nt: TGCAGTGCTAGTACCCCGGGGTTTAACACTGAAGCTTTCTTT; CDR3aa: CSASTPGFNTEAFF
v_gene: TRBV6-2/TRBV6-3; abundance: NA; d_gene: TRBD2; len: 11; j_gene: TRBJ2-7; CDR3nt: TGTGCCAGCAGTGGACTAGCGGCCCCAAACTTC; CDR3aa: CASSGLAAPNF
v_gene: TRBV5-5; abundance: few; d_gene: TRBD1; len: 16; j_gene: TRBJ2-3; CDR3nt: TGTGCCAGCAGCTTTACGGGACACAGGGGGCAAGATACGCAGTATTTT; CDR3aa: CASSFTGHRGQDTQYF
v_gene: TRBV7-6; abundance: NA; d_gene: TRBD1; len: 13; j_gene: TRBJ1-5; CDR3nt: TGTGCCAGTTCCGGACAGGGGCAACAGCCCCAGCATTTT; CDR3aa: CASSGQGQQPQHF
v_gene: TRBV4-1; abundance: NA; d_gene: NA; len: 15; j_gene: TRBJ1-1; CDR3nt: TGCGCCAGCAGCCAAGATCGGTTGGGGGGCACTGAAGCTTTCTTT; CDR3aa: CASSQDRLGGTEAFF
v_gene: TRBV5-1; abundance: NA; d_gene: NA; len: 10; j_gene: TRBJ2-1; CDR3nt: TGCGCCAGCTATACTAATGAGCAGTTCTTC; CDR3aa: CASYTNEQFF
v_gene: TRBV6-1; abundance: NA; d_gene: TRBD1; len: 13; j_gene: TRBJ1-2; CDR3nt: TGTGCCAGCAGTGAGACAGGGGTCTATGGCTACACCTTC; CDR3aa: CASSETGVYGYTF
v_gene: TRBV30; abundance: NA; d_gene: TRBD1; len: 14; j_gene: TRBJ1-2; CDR3nt: TGTGCCTGGAGTCCAAACTCAGGGGGCCATGGCTACACCTTC; CDR3aa: CAWSPNSGGHGYTF
v_gene: TRBV5-4; abundance: NA; d_gene: NA; len: 15; j_gene: TRBJ1-6; CDR3nt: TGTGCCAGCAGCTTGGAAGTGGGCAGGGATTCACCCCTCCACTTT; CDR3aa: CASSLEVGRDSPLHF
v_gene: TRBV29-1; abundance: NA; d_gene: NA; len: 12; j_gene: TRBJ1-2; CDR3nt: TGCAGCGCAGCCGGGACACAATATGGCTACACCTTC; CDR3aa: CSAAGTQYGYTF
v_gene: TRBV9; abundance: few; d_gene: TRBD1; len: 14; j_gene: TRBJ2-5; CDR3nt: TGTGCCAGCAGCGCCTTGACAGGGACAGAGACCCAGTACTTC; CDR3aa: CASSALTGTETQYF
v_gene: TRBV30; abundance: NA; d_gene: NA; len: 14; j_gene: TRBJ1-5; CDR3nt: TGTGCCTGGAGAAGTGACATGGGCAATCAGCCCCAGCATTTT; CDR3aa: CAWRSDMGNQPQHF